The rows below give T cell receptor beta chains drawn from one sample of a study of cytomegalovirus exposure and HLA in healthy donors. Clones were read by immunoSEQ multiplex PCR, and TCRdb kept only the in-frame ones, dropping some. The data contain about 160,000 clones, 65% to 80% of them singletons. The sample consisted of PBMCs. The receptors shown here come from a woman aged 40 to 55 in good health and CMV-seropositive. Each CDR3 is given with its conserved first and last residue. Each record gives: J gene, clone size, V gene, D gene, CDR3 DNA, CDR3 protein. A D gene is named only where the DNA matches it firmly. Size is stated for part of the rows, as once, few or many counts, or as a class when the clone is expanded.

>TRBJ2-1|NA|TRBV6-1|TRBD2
TGTGCCAGCAGTGATTCGGGGAGGGTATCCTACAATGAGCAGTTCTTC
CASSDSGRVSYNEQFF
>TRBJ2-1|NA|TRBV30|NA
TGTGCCTGGAAGCAGGGTGGTGAGCAGTTCTTC
CAWKQGGEQFF
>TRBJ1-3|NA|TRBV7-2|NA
TGTGCCAGCAGCAGGGACAACCTTTCCGGAAACACCATATATTTT
CASSRDNLSGNTIYF
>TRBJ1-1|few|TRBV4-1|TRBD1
TGCGCCAGCAGCCAGGGACAGGACGACACTGAAGCTTTCTTT
CASSQGQDDTEAFF
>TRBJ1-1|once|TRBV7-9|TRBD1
TGTGCCAGCAGCTTAGACAGGGGAGCAGCTTTCTTT
CASSLDRGAAFF
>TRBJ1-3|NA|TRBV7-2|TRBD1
TGTGCCAGCAGCTTAGGGGACAGTTTTGGCACCATATATTTT
CASSLGDSFGTIYF
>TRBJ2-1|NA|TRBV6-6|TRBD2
TGTGCCAGCAGTTCCGGGACTAGCGGGAAGAATGAGCAGTTCTTC
CASSSGTSGKNEQFF
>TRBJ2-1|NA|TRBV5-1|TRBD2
TGCGCCAGCAGCGCAGAGGGACTAGCGGGAGTTGAGCAGTTCTTC
CASSAEGLAGVEQFF
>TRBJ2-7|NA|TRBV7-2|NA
TGTGCCAGCAGCCTAGGGGTACTAGCCGTCTACGAGCAGTACTTC
CASSLGVLAVYEQYF
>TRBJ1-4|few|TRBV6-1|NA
TGTGCCAGCAGCCATAATGAAAAACTGTTTTTT
CASSHNEKLFF
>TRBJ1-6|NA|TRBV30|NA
TGTGCCTGGAGTTTAGACACTCCAAATTCACCCCTCCACTTT
CAWSLDTPNSPLHF
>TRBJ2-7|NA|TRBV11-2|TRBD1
TGTGCCAGCAGAGCCGGTGGACAGGGGTCCTACGAGCAGTACTTC
CASRAGGQGSYEQYF
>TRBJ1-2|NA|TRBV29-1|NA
TGCAGCGTTGAAGCGGCAGGAATCTATGGCTACACCTTC
CSVEAAGIYGYTF
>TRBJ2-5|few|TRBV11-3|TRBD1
TGTGCCAGCAGCTCGACAGGGGAAGAGACCCAGTACTTC
CASSSTGEETQYF
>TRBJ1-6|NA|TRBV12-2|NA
TGTGCAAGTCGCTTAGTTGGACATCCTTCTTCACCCCTCCACTTT
CASRLVGHPSSPLHF
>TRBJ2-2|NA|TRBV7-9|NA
TGTGCCAGCAGCTTAGCGGTCCAGGGCCCAAACACCGGGGAGCTGTTTTTT
CASSLAVQGPNTGELFF
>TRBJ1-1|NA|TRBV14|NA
TGTGCCAGCAGTAGGGAGGACGAGAACACTGAAGCTTTCTTT
CASSREDENTEAFF
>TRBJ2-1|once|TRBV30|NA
TGTGCCTGGGCACTAGCCCCCTACAATGAGCAGTTCTTC
CAWALAPYNEQFF
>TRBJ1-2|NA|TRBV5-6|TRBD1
TGTGCCAGCAGCCAAGGGACAGGGCGCTACACCTTC
CASSQGTGRYTF
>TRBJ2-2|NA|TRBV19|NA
TGTGCCAGTAGTCCCGGGACATGGGTTTACACCGGGGAGCTGTTTTTT
CASSPGTWVYTGELFF
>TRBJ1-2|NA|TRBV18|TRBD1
TGTGCCAGCTCACCGGGACAGGGAGTTGGCTACACCTTC
CASSPGQGVGYTF
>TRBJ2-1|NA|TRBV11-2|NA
TGTGCCAGCAGCCCCCCCCTAGTTCAGCAGTTCTTC
CASSPPLVQQFF
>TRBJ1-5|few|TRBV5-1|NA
TGCGCCAGCAGCTTTGGAGACGGGGATCAGCCCCAGCATTTT
CASSFGDGDQPQHF
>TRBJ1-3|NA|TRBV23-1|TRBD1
TGCGCCAGCATGACAGGGGGTAGTAGAAACACCATATATTTT
CASMTGGSRNTIYF
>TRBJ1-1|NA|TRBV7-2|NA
TGTGCCAGCGGACCTGAGGGGGGGAACTCTGAAGCTTTCTTT
CASGPEGGNSEAFF
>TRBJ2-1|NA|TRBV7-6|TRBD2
TGTGCCAGCAGCTTAGGGCGGGAGAGAAGCTCCTACAATGAGCAGTTCTTC
CASSLGRERSSYNEQFF
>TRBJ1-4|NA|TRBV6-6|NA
TGTGCCAGCATCTCCGGACAGTCTATAAGCGAAAAACTGTTTTTT
CASISGQSISEKLFF
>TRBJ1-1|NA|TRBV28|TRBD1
TGTGCCAGCAGGACGACAGGGAGTGGGACTGAAGCTTTCTTT
CASRTTGSGTEAFF
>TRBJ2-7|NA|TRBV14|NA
TGTGCCAGCAGCCAACCGTGGACTTTGAACGACGAGCAGTACTTC
CASSQPWTLNDEQYF
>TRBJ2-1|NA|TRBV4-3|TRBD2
TGCGCCAGCAGCCAAGATCTTCCCCGCCTAGCGGGAGGCTACAATGAGCAGTTCTTC
CASSQDLPRLAGGYNEQFF
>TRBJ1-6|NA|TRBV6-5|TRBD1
TGTGCCAGCAGTTACCTGGACAGGGGAGGTGGATCACCCCTCCACTTT
CASSYLDRGGGSPLHF
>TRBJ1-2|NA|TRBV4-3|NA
TGCGCCAGCAGCCAAGATCTTACAGGGCCTTACTATGGCTACACCTTC
CASSQDLTGPYYGYTF
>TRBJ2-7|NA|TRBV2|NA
TGTGCCAGCAGTGAAGTAGGACAGATCTCCTACGAGCAGTACTTC
CASSEVGQISYEQYF
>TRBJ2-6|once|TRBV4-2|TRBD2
TGTGCCAGCAGCCAAGATGGGACTAGCGGCTCTGGGGCCAACGTCCTGACTTTC
CASSQDGTSGSGANVLTF
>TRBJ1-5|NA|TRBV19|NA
TGTGCCAGTAGTATAGATAAGGGGGGGCCCGGGCAGCCCCAGCATTTT
CASSIDKGGPGQPQHF
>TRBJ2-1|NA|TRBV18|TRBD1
TGTGCCAGCTCACCAACACAGGGGGCTTACAATGAGCAGTTCTTC
CASSPTQGAYNEQFF
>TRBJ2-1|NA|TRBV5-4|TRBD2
TGTGCCAGCAGCAGTTTGGGACTAGCGGGAGAGGGAGAGCAGTTCTTC
CASSSLGLAGEGEQFF
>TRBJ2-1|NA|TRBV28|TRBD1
TGTGCCAGCAGTTTAGGACAGGGGCTAAATGAGCAGTTCTTC
CASSLGQGLNEQFF
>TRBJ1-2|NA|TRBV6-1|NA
TGTGCCAGCAGTGAGAACACAGGGTTCGTCTCTGGCTACACCTTC
CASSENTGFVSGYTF
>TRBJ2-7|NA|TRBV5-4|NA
TGTGCCAGCAGCCAACTGACAGAAAACGAGCAGTACTTC
CASSQLTENEQYF
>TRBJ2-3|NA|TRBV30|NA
TGTGCCTGGAGTGTATCGGCAGATACGCAGTATTTT
CAWSVSADTQYF
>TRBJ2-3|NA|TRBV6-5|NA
TGTGCCAGCAGTACTAGCCTGGATACGCAGTATTTT
CASSTSLDTQYF
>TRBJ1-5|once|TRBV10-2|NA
TGCGCCAGCAGAAATTCGGACAGTCTTAATCAGCCCCAGCATTTT
CASRNSDSLNQPQHF
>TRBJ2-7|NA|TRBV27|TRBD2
TGTGCCAGCAGTTTGGGAGCGGGGACCCCCTACGAGCAGTACTTC
CASSLGAGTPYEQYF
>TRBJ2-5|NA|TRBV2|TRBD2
TGTGCCAGCAGCCTAGGACTAGCGGGGTCCCAAGAGACCCAGTACTTC
CASSLGLAGSQETQYF
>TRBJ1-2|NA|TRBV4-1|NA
TGCGCCAGCAGCCAAGATTCCCAGGGTTTGGGCCATGGCTACACCTTC
CASSQDSQGLGHGYTF
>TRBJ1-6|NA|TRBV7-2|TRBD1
TGTGCCAGCAGCTCAACGGGACAGGGGGTTTATTCACCCCTCCACTTT
CASSSTGQGVYSPLHF
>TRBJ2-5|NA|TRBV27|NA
TGTGCCAGCAGTTTAGGGACACGCCAAGAGACCCAGTACTTC
CASSLGTRQETQYF
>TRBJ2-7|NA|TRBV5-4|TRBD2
TGTGCCAGCAGCTCACGAACCCAGACTAGCGGGAGTGGGGAGCAGTACTTC
CASSSRTQTSGSGEQYF
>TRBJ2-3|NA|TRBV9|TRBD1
TGTGCCAGCAGCACGGGACAGGGGAGTGAAACAGATACGCAGTATTTT
CASSTGQGSETDTQYF